This T cell receptor beta chain originates from a study of identifying expanded T cells in peripheral blood. Sequencing was performed with immunoSEQ multiplex PCR; in TCRdb, only in-frame clones are kept and a portion is missing. The table records some 75,000 clones, roughly nine tenths of them present only once. The V end lost 7 bases, the J end lost 4 bases, and 19 bases lay between the germline ends. In germline, CDR1 is LGHNT, CDR2 FRNRAP. The CDR3 loop spans 15 amino acids. Sequencing was done on a sample of blood. This sequence originates from a person aged 18 to 70 in good health. The chain links TRBV12-5 to TRBJ1-2, with D maybe TRBD1 (5 bases). The CDR3 DNA follows: TGTGCTAGTGCCCCCTCAGGGACCAACCCCTATGGCTACACCTTC. The encoded protein is CASAPSGTNPYGYTF.